Each of the 17 T cell receptor beta chains below was sequenced from the same sample in a study of identical twins. In TCRdb, the 5' RACE reads were re-called with MiXCR into one record per CDR3 protein. The data contain hundreds of thousands of distinct CDR3 sequences, 20% to 25% of them seen just once; the ten biggest clones take up about 2.7%. The data also belong to a second study, concerning T cells expressing NK-cell markers.

Sequencing input: CD4+ T cells sorted from blood. The receptor set was obtained from a woman in her late teens or twenties in good health.

This sequence joins TRBV29-1 and TRBJ1-2, with TRBD1 matching over 7 bases. CDR1 and CDR2 from the germline V gene are SQVTM and ANQGSEA. V shed 7 bases and J 4 bases; nucleotides not matched to a gene: 6. This CDR3 is built from 12 residues. The CDR3 protein is CSGRTGAYGYTF. CDR3 nucleotides: TGCAGCGGGAGGACAGGCGCCTATGGCTACACCTTC. Drawing the rest from reference TRBV29-1 and TRBJ1-2, the complete variable domain is SAVISQKPSRDICQRGTSLTIQCQVDSQVTMMFWYRQQPGQSLTLIATANQGSEATYESGFVIDKFPISRPNLTFSTLTVSNMSPEDSSIYLCSGRTGAYGYTFGSGTRLTVV.

This clonotype was detected a few times. This chain uses TRBV28 with TRBJ2-4; 8 positions match TRBD1. V shed 10 bases and J 0 bases; nucleotides not matched to a gene: 5. Germline CDR1 and CDR2: MDHEN and SYDVKM. The CDR3 spans 14 residues. The chain's CDR3 is CATAGGEAKNIQYF. CDR3 nucleotides: TGTGCCACCGCAGGGGGCGAAGCCAAAAACATTCAGTACTTC.

This clonotype has just a few counts. This chain links TRBV10-3 with TRBJ1-1, with D possibly matching TRBD1 (6 bases). The CDR3 length is 14 residues. With 0 bases removed from V and 1 base from J, the gap between germline ends came to 6 bases. Germline CDR1 ENHRY, CDR2 SYGVKD. The CDR3 here is CAISESQGNTEAFF. Written as DNA, the CDR3 is TGTGCCATCAGTGAGTCACAGGGGAACACTGAAGCTTTCTTT.

This clonotype was observed a few times. This chain joins TRBV11-2 and TRBJ2-2; 11 bases are a match to TRBD2. The CDR3 consists of 17 residues. V trimming: 5 bases; J trimming: 4 bases; junction bases outside the gene matches: 9. Germline V CDR1 and CDR2: SGHAT, FQNNGV. The CDR3 DNA sequence: TGTGCCAGCAGCCCATCCCTAGCGGGGGGCCGCACCGGGGAGCTGTTTTTT. Translated: CASSPSLAGGRTGELFF.

The chain couples TRBV20-1 to TRBJ2-1, with TRBD2 matching 8 bases. Germline loops: CDR1 DFQATT, CDR2 SNEGSKA (reference sequence). V was clipped by 4 bases and J by 3 bases; unmatched bases: 8. The CDR3 length is 15 residues. The CDR3 here is CSANRFSGSYNEQFF. Here the CDR3 DNA reads TGCAGTGCTAACCGCTTCAGCGGGAGCTACAATGAGCAGTTCTTC.

The rearrangement links TRBV11-2 to TRBJ2-5; the D is unclear. CDR1 and CDR2 (germline): SGHAT, FQNNGV. V lost 3 bases and J 5 bases, leaving 7 bases between the germline ends. The CDR3 consists of 12 residues. This CDR3 is CASSFDRETQYF. CDR3 in DNA: TGTGCCAGCAGCTTCGACCGGGAGACCCAGTACTTC.

This chain joins TRBV7-2 and TRBJ2-7; D remains ambiguous. The CDR3 extends over 15 amino acids. V lost 0 bases, J lost 0 bases, and 9 bases lay in between. Germline V gene lookup returns CDR1 SGHTA and CDR2 FQGNSA. CDR3 DNA sequence: TGTGCCAGCAGCTTAGCGTGGGCACCCTCCTACGAGCAGTACTTC. It is translated as CASSLAWAPSYEQYF. Looking up the rest from reference TRBV7-2 and TRBJ2-7 gives the full variable domain: GAGVSQSPSNKVTEKGKDVELRCDPISGHTALYWYRQSLGQGLEFLIYFQGNSAPDKSGLPSDRFSAERTGGSVSTLTIQRTQQEDSAVYLCASSLAWAPSYEQYFGPGTRLTVT.

The chain links TRBV3-1 to TRBJ1-2; D gene ambiguous. The CDR3 runs to 13 residues. V was trimmed by 1 base and J by 4 bases, leaving 7 bases between them. Germline lookup yields CDR1 LGHDT and CDR2 YNNKEL (reference sequence). CDR3: CASSQAPSYGYTF. In DNA form, the CDR3 reads TGTGCCAGCAGCCAAGCCCCGTCCTATGGCTACACCTTC.

V is TRBV29-1 and J is TRBJ1-1, with D uncertain. Germline CDR1 is SQVTM and CDR2 is ANQGSEA. V dropped 3 bases and J dropped 5 bases, with 13 bases sitting between them. The CDR3 runs to 13 residues. This CDR3 is CSVEDPKGTEAFF. The CDR3 DNA is TGCAGCGTTGAGGACCCAAAGGGAACTGAAGCTTTCTTT. Based on the CDR3 plus reference TRBV29-1 and TRBJ1-1, the full variable domain is SAVISQKPSRDICQRGTSLTIQCQVDSQVTMMFWYRQQPGQSLTLIATANQGSEATYESGFVIDKFPISRPNLTFSTLTVSNMSPEDSSIYLCSVEDPKGTEAFFGQGTRLTVV.

The chain links TRBV10-3 to TRBJ2-1; D might be TRBD1 (5 bases). Between the trimmed V and J ends, which lost 7 bases and 1 base, there was a span of 11 bases. This CDR3 contains 14 residues. The germline V gene has CDR1 ENHRY and CDR2 SYGVKD. CDR3 in amino acids: CAITEDRSYNEQFF. For the CDR3, the DNA is TGTGCCATCACCGAAGACAGATCCTACAATGAGCAGTTCTTC.

This clonotype was counted a single time. V is TRBV9 and J is TRBJ2-1; a weak D match, TRBD2 (6 bases). The CDR3 is made up of 16 amino acids. Deletions cut 2 bases from V and 1 base from J, with 13 bases between. Germline CDR1 and CDR2: SGDLS and YYNGEE. The CDR3 sequence: CASSVFSSASYNEQFF. CDR3 sequence (DNA): TGTGCCAGCAGCGTCTTTTCTAGCGCTTCCTACAATGAGCAGTTCTTC.

In its sample, this clonotype was seen a few times. The chain recombines TRBV11-3 with TRBJ1-5; the D is unclear. Between the trimmed V and J ends, which lost 8 bases and 5 bases, there was a span of 13 bases. The CDR3 contains 13 residues. The germline CDR1 and CDR2 sequences are SGHNT and YENEEA. For the CDR3, the DNA is TGTGCCAGCGGGCATGACGGAGATCAGCCCCAGCATTTT. It codes for CASGHDGDQPQHF.

The CDR3 DNA follows: TGTGCCAGCAGCTTACGGGGTTTAGGCCTCGATGAGCAGTTCTTC. This codes for CASSLRGLGLDEQFF. The chain recombines TRBV11-2 with TRBJ2-1; possibly TRBD2 for D (5 bases). The CDR3 contains 15 residues. Trimming stripped 2 bases from V and 8 bases from J, with 16 bases between. The germline V gene has CDR1 SGHAT and CDR2 FQNNGV.

The chain links TRBV29-1 to TRBJ2-3; D might be TRBD2 (6 bases). Between the trimmed V and J ends, which lost 0 bases and 2 bases, there was a span of 9 bases. Looked up from germline, CDR1 is SQVTM and CDR2 is ANQGSEA. The CDR3 contains 14 residues. This CDR3 is CSVEDRGTTDTQYF. CDR3 DNA sequence: TGCAGCGTTGAAGATCGGGGGACCACAGATACGCAGTATTTT.

The V and J genes are TRBV5-1 and TRBJ2-7, with a possible D match to TRBD1 (5 bases). V was cut by 2 bases and J by 1 base, with 10 bases left in between. This CDR3 comprises 14 residues. The germline V gene has CDR1 SGHRS and CDR2 YFSETQ. The CDR3 bases are TGCGCCAGCAGCTTCCCTGGGGCTTCCTACGAGCAGTACTTC. The encoded protein is CASSFPGASYEQYF.

The V call is TRBV15, the J call TRBJ1-1; 7 bases line up with TRBD1. Germline trimming cut 0 bases from V and 10 bases from J; bases unmatched to any gene: 2. CDR1 LNHNV and CDR2 YYDKDF come from the germline V gene (reference sequence). The CDR3 length is 12 residues. Here the CDR3 DNA reads TGTGCCACCAGCAGAGAAGGGACAGCAGCTTTCTTT. This translates into CATSREGTAAFF.

This clonotype was seen a handful of times. The chain couples TRBV5-1 to TRBJ1-1; TRBD1 aligns across 8 bases. Unmatched junction bases numbered 5, after V lost 5 bases and J lost 2 bases. The CDR3 runs 14 residues. The V gene's germline CDR1 is SGHRS and CDR2 YFSETQ. The CDR3 region is CASRTGAGNTEAFF. The DNA of the CDR3 is TGCGCCAGCAGGACAGGGGCAGGAAACACTGAAGCTTTCTTT.